This T cell receptor beta chain derives from a study of blood T cells in healthy people across ages. Findings and caveats of the study: It was not possible, with unsorted PBMCs, to conclusively compare naive and antigen-experienced cells. Long-lived donors carried more naive CD4+ cells and greater diversity than aged donors.

Each sample provided at least 5.5 micrograms of extracted total RNA. With respect to this clonotype: Its antigen is as yet unknown.

The germline V gene has CDR1 LGHNA and CDR2 YNFKEQ. The ends were cut back, 0 bases at V and 7 bases at J, with 12 bases in the middle. CDR3 length: 15 residues. The second PCR ran about 6 to 11 cycles with a sample-barcoded 5' primer and J-beta primers. Each TCR beta cDNA got a 12-nucleotide random molecular identifier. TCRdb used MiXCR to reprocess the 5' RACE reads, holding one entry per CDR3 protein. The sample contains approximately 800,000 distinct CDR3 sequences, roughly 60% of which appear only once. The source material was blood. The gene calls are TRBV4-2 and TRBJ1-4; D might be TRBD1 (5 bases). The TCR originated in a man under 40 in good health. CDR3 amino acids: CASSQDRQGGEKLFF. The CDR3 bases are TGTGCCAGCAGCCAAGATAGGCAGGGTGGTGAAAAACTGTTTTTT.